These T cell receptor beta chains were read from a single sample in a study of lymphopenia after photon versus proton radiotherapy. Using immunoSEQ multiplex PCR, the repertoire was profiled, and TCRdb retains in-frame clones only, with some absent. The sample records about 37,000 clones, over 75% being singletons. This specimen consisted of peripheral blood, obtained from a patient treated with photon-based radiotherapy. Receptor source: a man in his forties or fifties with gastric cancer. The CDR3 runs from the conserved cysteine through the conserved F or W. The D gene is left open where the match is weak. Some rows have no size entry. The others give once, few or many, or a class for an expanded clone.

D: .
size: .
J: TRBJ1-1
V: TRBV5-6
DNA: TGTGCCAGCAGCTTGGTTGGAGGCATGAACACTGAAGCTTTCTTT
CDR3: CASSLVGGMNTEAFF

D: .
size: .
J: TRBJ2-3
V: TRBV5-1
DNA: TGCGCCAGCAGCTTGGATTTTAGGGGGGGCACAGATACGCAGTATTTT
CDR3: CASSLDFRGGTDTQYF

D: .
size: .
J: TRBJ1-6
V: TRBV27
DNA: TGTGCCAGCAGTTTTCGACCCAGGGATTCACCCCTCCACTTT
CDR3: CASSFRPRDSPLHF

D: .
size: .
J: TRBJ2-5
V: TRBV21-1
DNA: TGTGCCAGCAGCAACCGACAGGGACCAGAGACCCAGTACTTC
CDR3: CASSNRQGPETQYF

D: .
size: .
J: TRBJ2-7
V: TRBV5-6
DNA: TGTGCCAGCAGCTTGTGGGCAGCACCGCGAGGCGAGCAGTACTTC
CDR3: CASSLWAAPRGEQYF

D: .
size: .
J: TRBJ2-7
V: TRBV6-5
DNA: TGTGCCAGCAGTCCCGGGCGCCCGGCTCAGCAGTACTTC
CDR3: CASSPGRPAQQYF

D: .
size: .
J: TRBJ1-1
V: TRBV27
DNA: TGTGCCAGCAGTTTAGGGGGAGGAATCACTGAAGCTTTCTTT
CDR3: CASSLGGGITEAFF

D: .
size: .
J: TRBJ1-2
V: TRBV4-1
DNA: TGCGCCAGCAGCCAAACAGGGCTCTATGGCTACACCTTC
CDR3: CASSQTGLYGYTF

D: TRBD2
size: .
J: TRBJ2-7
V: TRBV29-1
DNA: TGCAGCGTGGTACAAGGGGCTAGCGGGCAGAAGCAGTACTTC
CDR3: CSVVQGASGQKQYF

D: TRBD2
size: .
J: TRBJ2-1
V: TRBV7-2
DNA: TGTGCCAGCAGCTTCCAGGGACTAGCGGGAGGGGACAATGAGCAGTTCTTC
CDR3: CASSFQGLAGGDNEQFF

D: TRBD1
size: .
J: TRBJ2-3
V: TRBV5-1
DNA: TGCGCCAGCAGCCCCGGACAGGGGACAGATACGCAGTATTTT
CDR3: CASSPGQGTDTQYF

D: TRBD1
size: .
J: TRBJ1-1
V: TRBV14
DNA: TGTGCCAGCAGCGGAGGGACAGGGGGCACTAAGAGGCCAATGAACACTGAAGCTTTCTTT
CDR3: CASSGGTGGTKRPMNTEAFF

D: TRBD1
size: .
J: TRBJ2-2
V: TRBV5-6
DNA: TGTGCCAGCAGCTATGGGACAGGGGGCTTTTTTTTATATGCCGGGGAGCTGTTTTTT
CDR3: CASSYGTGGFFLYAGELFF

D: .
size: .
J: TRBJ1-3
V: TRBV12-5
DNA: TGTGCTAGTGGCCCCTCGGGTGGAAACACCATATATTTT
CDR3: CASGPSGGNTIYF

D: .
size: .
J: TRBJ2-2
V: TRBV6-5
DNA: TGTGCCAGCAGTTACTCTAGATGGTTGGAGCTGTTTTTT
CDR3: CASSYSRWLELFF

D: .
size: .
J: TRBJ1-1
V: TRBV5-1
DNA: TGCGCCAGCAGCTTGGTGGGGGCGGAGAACACTGAAGCTTTCTTT
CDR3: CASSLVGAENTEAFF

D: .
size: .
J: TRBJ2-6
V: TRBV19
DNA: TGTGCCAGTATGTTGGACTTCTCTGGGGCCAACGTCCTGACTTTC
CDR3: CASMLDFSGANVLTF

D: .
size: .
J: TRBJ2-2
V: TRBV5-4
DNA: TGTGCCAGCAGCTTGTACGGGAAGAACACCGGGGAGCTGTTTTTT
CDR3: CASSLYGKNTGELFF

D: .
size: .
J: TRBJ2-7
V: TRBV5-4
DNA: TGTGCCAGCAGCTTTGCCGGAGGGGACGAGCAGTACTTC
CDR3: CASSFAGGDEQYF

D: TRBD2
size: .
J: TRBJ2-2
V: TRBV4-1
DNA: TGCGCCAGCAGCCGTTCGGGACTAGCGGGGGACACCGGGGAGCTGTTTTTT
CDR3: CASSRSGLAGDTGELFF

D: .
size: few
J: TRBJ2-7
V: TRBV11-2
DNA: TGTGCCAGCAGCTTATCCCCGGGTCCCTACGAGCAGTACTTC
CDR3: CASSLSPGPYEQYF

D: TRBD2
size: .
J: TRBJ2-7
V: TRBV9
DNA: TGTGCCAGCAGCTCGACTAGCGGGGGCTACGAGCAGTACTTC
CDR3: CASSSTSGGYEQYF

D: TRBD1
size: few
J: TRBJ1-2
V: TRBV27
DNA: TGTGCCAGCAGCAAGACAGGGGGCGCCTCAATTTATGGCTACACCTTC
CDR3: CASSKTGGASIYGYTF

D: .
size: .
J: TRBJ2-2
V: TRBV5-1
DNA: TGCGCCAGCAGCTTACATCCCGGGGAGCTGTTTTTT
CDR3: CASSLHPGELFF

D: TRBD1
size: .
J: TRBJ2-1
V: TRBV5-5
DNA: TGTGCCAGCAGCCCGCAGGGACAGAAGAATGAGCAGTTCTTC
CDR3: CASSPQGQKNEQFF

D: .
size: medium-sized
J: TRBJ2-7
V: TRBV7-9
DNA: TGTGCCAGCAGCATCGACCAGAGCTACGAGCAGTACTTC
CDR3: CASSIDQSYEQYF

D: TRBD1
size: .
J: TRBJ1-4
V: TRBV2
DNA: TGTGCCAGCAGGAAGACAGGGGGAGTTGAAAAACTGTTTTTT
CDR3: CASRKTGGVEKLFF

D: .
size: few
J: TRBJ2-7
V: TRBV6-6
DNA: TGTGCCAGCAGTCAGGACAGTCCCTACGAGCAGTACTTC
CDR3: CASSQDSPYEQYF